The clone carrying this T cell receptor beta chain has a single count. V lost 8 bases, J lost 4 bases, and 12 bases lay in between. The CDR3 sequence is 13 residues long. Germline loops: CDR1 LNHNV, CDR2 YYDKDF (reference sequence). Clones were sequenced by immunoSEQ multiplex PCR, and TCRdb holds only the in-frame ones, with some missing. Of under 50,000 clones listed, approximately 90% are singletons. The data stem from a study of OX40 agonist ivuxolimab in advanced cancers. Sequenced here: CD4+ or CD8+ T cells sorted from blood, sampled in a trial of the OX40 agonist ivuxolimab. The sequence was collected from an adult with an advanced solid tumor such as melanoma, head and neck, liver or kidney cancer. The chain carries TRBV15 and TRBJ1-3; D uncertain. The CDR3: CATSRGSGNTIYF. The CDR3 nucleotides read TGTGCCACCTCGCGGGGAAGCGGAAACACCATATATTTT. Using reference TRBV15 and TRBJ1-3 for the parts outside the CDR3, the full variable domain is DAMVIQNPRYQVTQFGKPVTLSCSQTLNHNVMYWYQQKSSQAPKLLFHYYDKDFNNEADTPDNFQSRRPNTSFCFLDIRSPGLGDTAMYLCATSRGSGNTIYFGEGSWLTVV.